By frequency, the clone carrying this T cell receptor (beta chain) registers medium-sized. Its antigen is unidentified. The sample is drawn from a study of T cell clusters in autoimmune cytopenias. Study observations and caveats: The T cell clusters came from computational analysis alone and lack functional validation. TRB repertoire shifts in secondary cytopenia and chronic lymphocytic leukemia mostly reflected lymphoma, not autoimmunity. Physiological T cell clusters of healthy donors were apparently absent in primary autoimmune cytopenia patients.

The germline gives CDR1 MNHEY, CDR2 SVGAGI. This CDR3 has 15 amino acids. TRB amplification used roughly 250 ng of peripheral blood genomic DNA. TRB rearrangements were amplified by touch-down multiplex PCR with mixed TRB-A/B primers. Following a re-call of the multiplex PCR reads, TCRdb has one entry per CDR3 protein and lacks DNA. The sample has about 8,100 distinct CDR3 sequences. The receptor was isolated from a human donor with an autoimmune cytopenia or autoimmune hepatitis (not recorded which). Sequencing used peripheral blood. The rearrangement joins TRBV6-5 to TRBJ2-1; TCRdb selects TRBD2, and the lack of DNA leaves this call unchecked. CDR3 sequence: CASSGGLAGGYEQFF.